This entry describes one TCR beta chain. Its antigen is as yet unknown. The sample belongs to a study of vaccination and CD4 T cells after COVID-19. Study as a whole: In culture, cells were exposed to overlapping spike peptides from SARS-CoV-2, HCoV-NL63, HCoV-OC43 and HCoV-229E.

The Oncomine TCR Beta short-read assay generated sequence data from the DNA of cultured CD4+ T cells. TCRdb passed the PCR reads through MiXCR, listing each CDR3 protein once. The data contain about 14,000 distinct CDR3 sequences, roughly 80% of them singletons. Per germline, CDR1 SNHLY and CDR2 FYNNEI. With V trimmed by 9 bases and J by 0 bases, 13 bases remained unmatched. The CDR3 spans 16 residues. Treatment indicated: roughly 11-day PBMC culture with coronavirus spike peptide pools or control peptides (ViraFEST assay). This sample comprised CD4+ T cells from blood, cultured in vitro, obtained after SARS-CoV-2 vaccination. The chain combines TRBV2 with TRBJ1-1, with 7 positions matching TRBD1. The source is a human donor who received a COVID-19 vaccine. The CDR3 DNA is TGTGCCAGAAGCTCGACAGGGATGGGTTTGAACACTGAAGCTTTCTTT. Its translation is CARSSTGMGLNTEAFF. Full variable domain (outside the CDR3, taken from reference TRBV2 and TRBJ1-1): EPEVTQTPSHQVTQMGQEVILRCVPISNHLYFYWYRQILGQKVEFLVSFYNNEISEKSEIFDDQFSVERPDGSNFTLKIRSTKLEDSAMYFCARSSTGMGLNTEAFFGQGTRLTVV.